These 2 T cell receptor beta chains were sequenced from one sample in a study of blood T cell repertoires in COVID-19. The assay was immunoSEQ multiplex PCR, and TCRdb's table has in-frame clones only and misses some. The sample shows about 160,000 clones, approximately 75% of them seen only once. The sequenced sample was peripheral blood. The receptors derive from a human donor in a cohort sampled during active COVID-19.

The V call is TRBV24-1, the J call TRBJ2-1, with 10 bases aligning to TRBD2. Germline CDR1 KGHDR, CDR2 SFDVKD. V was pared by 5 bases and J by 6 bases, with 12 bases of the junction left unmatched. This CDR3 is built from 17 residues. CDR3: CATSAGGSGGSSNEQFF. The CDR3 DNA is TGTGCCACCAGTGCCGGTGGTAGCGGGGGGTCAAGCAATGAGCAGTTCTTC.

V usage is TRBV2 and J usage is TRBJ2-7, with a weak D call TRBD1 (6 bases). The CDR3 runs 15 residues. V was clipped by 7 bases and J by 2 bases, with 18 bases between them. Germline CDR1 is SNHLY and CDR2 is FYNNEI. Written as DNA, the CDR3 is TGTGCCAGCACCAACCCAGAGGACAGACCCTACGAGCAGTACTTC. Its protein product is CASTNPEDRPYEQYF.